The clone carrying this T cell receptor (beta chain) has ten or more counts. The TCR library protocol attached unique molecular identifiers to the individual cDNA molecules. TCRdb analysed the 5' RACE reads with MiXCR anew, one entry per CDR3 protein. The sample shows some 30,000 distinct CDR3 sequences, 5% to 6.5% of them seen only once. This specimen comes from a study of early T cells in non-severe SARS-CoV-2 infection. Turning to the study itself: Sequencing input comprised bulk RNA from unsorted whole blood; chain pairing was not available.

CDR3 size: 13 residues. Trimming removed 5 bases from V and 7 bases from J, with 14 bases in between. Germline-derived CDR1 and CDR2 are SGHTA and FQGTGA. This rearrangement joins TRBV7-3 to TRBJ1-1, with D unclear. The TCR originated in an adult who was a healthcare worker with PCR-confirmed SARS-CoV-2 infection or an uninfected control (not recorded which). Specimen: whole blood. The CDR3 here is CASSDMGRGEAFF. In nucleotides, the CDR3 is TGTGCCAGCAGCGACATGGGAAGAGGTGAAGCTTTCTTT.